Below, 12 T cell receptor beta chains from the same sample are listed, as sequenced in a study of cytomegalovirus exposure and HLA in healthy donors. Primers for the PCR totalled 60 Vbeta and 13 Jbeta. The data were produced by immunoSEQ multiplex PCR, yet TCRdb's version contains in-frame clones alone and is incomplete. In the table there are 160,000 or so clones, about 71% of which are singletons. The sample was PBMCs. The receptors derive from a woman in her 30s in good health and CMV-seronegative.

The rearrangement uses TRBV7-6 and TRBJ2-7, with 8 bases matching TRBD2. The V and J ends lost 1 base and 0 bases, in that order; junction bases with no gene match: 2. The CDR3 sequence is 15 residues long. CDR1 is SGHVS and CDR2 is FNYEAQ in the germline V gene. CDR3 region: CASSLGSGGSYEQYF. For the CDR3, the DNA is TGTGCCAGCAGCTTAGGCAGCGGGGGCTCCTACGAGCAGTACTTC.

The rearrangement links TRBV5-6 to TRBJ1-6; D might be TRBD1 (5 bases). The CDR3 is 17 residues long. Germline-derived CDR1 and CDR2 are SGHDT and YYEEEE. The V and J ends lost 4 bases and 9 bases respectively, with 23 bases between them. The CDR3 region is CASSVGPRGLFSSPLHF. CDR3 DNA sequence: TGTGCCAGCAGCGTGGGCCCCCGGGGGTTGTTTAGTTCACCCCTCCACTTT.

The chain links TRBV7-2 to TRBJ1-4; 11 nucleotides line up with TRBD1. Germline lookup yields CDR1 SGHTA and CDR2 FQGNSA. Losses at the gene ends were 3 bases for V and 7 bases for J; bases not matched to a gene: 1. The CDR3 runs to 14 residues. The DNA for the CDR3 is TGTGCCAGCAGCTTGGACAGGGGGCGTGAAAAACTGTTTTTT. Protein: CASSLDRGREKLFF.

The chain carries TRBV27 and TRBJ1-2; 7 bases line up with TRBD1. The CDR3 is 14 amino acids. Germline-derived CDR1 and CDR2 are MNHEY and SMNVEV (reference sequence). The V gene end was trimmed by 0 bases and the J gene end by 4 bases; junction bases not matched to a gene: 2. This CDR3 reads CASSLSWDSYGYTF. In DNA form, the CDR3 reads TGTGCCAGCAGTTTATCATGGGACAGCTATGGCTACACCTTC.

The rearrangement uses TRBV28 and TRBJ1-2, with 8 bases fitting TRBD1. CDR1 MDHEN and CDR2 SYDVKM come from the germline V gene. The CDR3 has 14 residues. Trimming at V came to 7 bases and at J to 7 bases, leaving 11 bases not matched to a gene. CDR3: CASIEQGEVGGYTF. The CDR3 coding sequence is TGTGCCAGCATCGAACAGGGGGAAGTTGGTGGCTACACCTTC.

In regard to this clone: The junction departs from germline at one end; a sequencing error may be responsible. CDR3 coding DNA: TGTTCCAGCAGCTTTGGACAGTTCTACGAGCAGTACTTC. Translation: CSSSFGQFYEQYF. This chain uses TRBV7-9 with TRBJ2-7, with a tentative D call TRBD1 (6 bases). This CDR3 spans 13 amino acids. CDR1 is SEHNR, CDR2 FQNEAQ, per germline (reference sequence).

This clone was seen a few times. This sequence joins TRBV5-6 and TRBJ1-5; TRBD1 is a possible D gene (6 bases). V lost 3 bases and J lost 5, with 21 bases in between. Looked up from germline, CDR1 is SGHDT and CDR2 is YYEEEE. CDR3 length: 17 residues. This chain's CDR3 is CASSSGAGQGIYQPQHF. The CDR3 nucleotides read TGTGCCAGCAGCTCTGGGGCGGGTCAGGGGATTTATCAGCCCCAGCATTTT. Full variable domain (missing parts from reference TRBV5-6 and TRBJ1-5): DAGVTQSPTHLIKTRGQQVTLRCSPKSGHDTVSWYQQALGQGPQFIFQYYEEEERQRGNFPDRFSGHQFPNYSSELNVNALLLGDSALYLCASSSGAGQGIYQPQHFGDGTRLSIL.

The genes are TRBV6-5 and TRBJ2-5, with D unresolved. Trimming took off 7 bases at V and 1 base at J, with 7 bases between the two ends. Germline CDR1 and CDR2: MNHEY and SVGAGI. The CDR3 has 12 amino acids. This CDR3 reads CASKSTQETQYF. The CDR3 DNA is TGTGCCAGCAAGAGCACCCAAGAGACCCAGTACTTC.

The V gene is TRBV28, the J gene TRBJ1-5, with TRBD1 as a possible D gene (6 bases). This CDR3 is built from 12 residues. The germline V gene encodes CDR1 MDHEN and CDR2 SYDVKM. Trimming took off 6 bases at V and 5 bases at J, with 8 bases between the two ends. In DNA, the CDR3 is TGTGCCAGCAGGGCAGGGGATCAGCCCCAGCATTTT. This codes for CASRAGDQPQHF.

The chain carries TRBV2 and TRBJ2-7; D is undetermined. Trimming took 7 bases from V and 0 from J, leaving 16 bases between them. This CDR3 has 15 residues. The germline V gene has CDR1 SNHLY and CDR2 FYNNEI. The CDR3 region has the DNA TGTGCCAGCACCCTATATGACTTTTCCTCCTACGAGCAGTACTTC. Encoded protein: CASTLYDFSSYEQYF.

This chain uses TRBV30 with TRBJ2-3; TRBD1 aligns across 7 bases. The CDR3 totals 18 residues. V dropped 0 bases and J dropped 3; count of bases not matched to a gene: 15. CDR1 is GTSNPN, CDR2 SVGIG, per germline (reference sequence). In nucleotides, the CDR3 is TGTGCCTGGAGTGTAGGTACCCCTCGGGACAGCGCAACAGATACGCAGTATTTT. Amino acid sequence: CAWSVGTPRDSATDTQYF.

The gene calls are TRBV29-1 and TRBJ2-2; 8 bases are a match to TRBD1. V lost 5 bases to trimming and J lost 3 bases; unmatched junction nucleotides: 8. In germline, CDR1 is SQVTM, CDR2 ANQGSEA. The CDR3 has 15 amino acids. The CDR3 sequence: CSVRQGQGYTGELFF. CDR3 sequence (DNA): TGCAGCGTTCGGCAAGGACAGGGCTACACCGGGGAGCTGTTTTTT.